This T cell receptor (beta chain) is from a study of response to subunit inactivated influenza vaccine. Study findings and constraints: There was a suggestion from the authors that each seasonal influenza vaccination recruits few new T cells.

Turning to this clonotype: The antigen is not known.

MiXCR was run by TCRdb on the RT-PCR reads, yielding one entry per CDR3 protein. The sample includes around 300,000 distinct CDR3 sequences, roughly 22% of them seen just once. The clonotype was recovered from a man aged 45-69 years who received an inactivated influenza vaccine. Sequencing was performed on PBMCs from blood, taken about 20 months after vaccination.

As DNA, the CDR3 is TGTGCCAGCAGCTTAGACCCTCAAAGGCCCCAGCATTTT. This translates into CASSLDPQRPQHF. The gene calls are TRBV7-2 and TRBJ1-5; D is unclear. CDR3 length: 13 amino acids. Germline CDR1 is SGHTA and CDR2 is FQGNSA. The V end was cut by 1 base, the J end by 9 bases, with 10 bases between.